Below, 26 T cell receptor beta chains from the same sample are listed, as sequenced in a study of cytomegalovirus exposure and HLA in healthy donors. PCR amplification relied on 60 Vbeta primers (plus 13 Jbeta primers). Method: immunoSEQ multiplex PCR; TCRdb's copy keeps in-frame clones and lacks some. In the table there are some 100,000 clones, roughly 77% of which are singletons. The sequenced sample consisted of PBMCs. These receptors were collected from a man aged 45-60 years in good health and CMV-seropositive.

V usage is TRBV5-1 and J usage is TRBJ2-1; 7 nucleotides match TRBD1. The CDR3 is made up of 15 amino acids. CDR1 SGHRS and CDR2 YFSETQ come from the germline V gene. With V trimmed by 4 bases and J by 4 bases, 8 bases remained unmatched. Here the CDR3 reads CASSPGQRNYNEQFF. CDR3 coding DNA: TGCGCCAGCAGCCCGGGACAGCGGAATTACAATGAGCAGTTCTTC.

This chain joins TRBV6-1 and TRBJ2-2; D is unclear. The ends were cut back, 5 bases at V and 8 bases at J, with 12 bases in the middle. The CDR3 spans 13 residues. Looked up from germline, CDR1 is MNHNS and CDR2 is SASEGT. The CDR3 sequence: CASSRTREGELFF. DNA for the CDR3: TGTGCCAGCAGTCGAACGAGAGAAGGGGAGCTGTTTTTT.

The chain uses TRBV19 and TRBJ1-1; TRBD1 is a possible D gene (5 bases). CDR3 length: 16 amino acids. CDR1 is LNHDA, CDR2 SQIVND, per germline (reference sequence). The germline V and J ends were trimmed by 5 bases and 5 bases, with 21 bases remaining between them. CDR3 protein: CASSRNGGGWVTEAFF. In DNA form, the CDR3 reads TGTGCCAGTAGTCGCAATGGCGGGGGATGGGTTACTGAAGCTTTCTTT.

This clone was found once. The chain is built from TRBV7-2 and TRBJ1-2; 7 bases are a match to TRBD1. In germline, CDR1 is SGHTA, CDR2 FQGNSA. The CDR3 has 13 residues. The V gene end was trimmed by 2 bases and the J gene end by 8 bases; junction bases not matched to a gene: 5. The CDR3 nucleotides are TGTGCCAGCAGCTTATCGCAGGGGGACGGCTACACCTTC. Protein: CASSLSQGDGYTF. Combining the CDR3 with reference TRBV7-2 and TRBJ1-2 gives the whole variable domain GAGVSQSPSNKVTEKGKDVELRCDPISGHTALYWYRQSLGQGLEFLIYFQGNSAPDKSGLPSDRFSAERTGGSVSTLTIQRTQQEDSAVYLCASSLSQGDGYTFGSGTRLTVV.

The chain combines TRBV30 with TRBJ1-6; 12 bases align to TRBD1. The germline gives CDR1 GTSNPN, CDR2 SVGIG (reference sequence). V trimming: 1 base; J trimming: 10 bases; junction bases outside the gene matches: 5. This CDR3 is built from 15 residues. The CDR3 loop is CAWSARGTGGSPLHF. CDR3 bases: TGTGCCTGGAGTGCACGAGGGACAGGGGGCTCACCCCTCCACTTT.

The J gene is TRBJ1-2, the V gene TRBV28; 7 nucleotides align to TRBD1. J gave up 7 bases and V 7 bases, and 18 bases lay outside the gene matches. The CDR3 runs to 16 residues. Germline assignment: CDR1 MDHEN and CDR2 SYDVKM. CDR3 coding DNA: TGTGCCAGCACCGGTGGTAGTCTAATTCGACAGGGTGGCTACACCTTC. Protein product: CASTGGSLIRQGGYTF.

The DNA of the CDR3 is TGTGCCAGTACCCCAGGCACAGTGCCTCAAGGCACGCAGTATTTT. It encodes CASTPGTVPQGTQYF. The chain is built from TRBV19 and TRBJ2-3; D not resolved. Trimming shortened V by 7 bases and J by 9 bases, and 23 bases separated the two germline ends. Germline values: CDR1 LNHDA, CDR2 SQIVND (reference sequence). The CDR3 consists of 15 residues. The full variable domain, rest sourced from reference TRBV19 and TRBJ2-3, is DGGITQSPKYLFRKEGQNVTLSCEQNLNHDAMYWYRQDPGQGLRLIYYSQIVNDFQKGDIAEGYSVSREKKESFPLTVTSAQKNPTAFYLCASTPGTVPQGTQYFGPGTRLTVL.

The CDR3 DNA is TGTGCCAGCAGCTTGGCCAACAGAGAAGAGACCCAGTACTTC. This gives the protein CASSLANREETQYF. The V and J genes are TRBV5-5 and TRBJ2-5; D gene ambiguous. CDR1 and CDR2 (germline): SGHKS, YYEKEE (reference sequence). CDR3 size: 14 residues. V was pared by 0 bases and J by 3 bases, with 9 bases between.

The chain is built from TRBV5-1 and TRBJ2-6; TRBD1 is a possible D gene (6 bases). V lost 0 bases, J lost 0 bases, and 16 bases lay in between. CDR1 and CDR2 from the germline V gene are SGHRS and YFSETQ. The CDR3 totals 19 residues. The CDR3 DNA follows: TGCGCCAGCAGCTTGGCCACATCGACAGGCCTCTCTGGGGCCAACGTCCTGACTTTC. It codes for CASSLATSTGLSGANVLTF.

This clone showed up just a few times. The chain carries TRBV6-5 and TRBJ1-2, with D perhaps TRBD1 (6 bases). This CDR3 spans 13 amino acids. Between the trimmed V and J ends, which lost 7 bases and 7 bases, there was a span of 16 bases. Germline loops: CDR1 MNHEY, CDR2 SVGAGI. DNA of the CDR3: TGTGCCAGCACCCGGAGCGGGGGGCTTGGCTACACCTTC. This encodes CASTRSGGLGYTF.

The chain combines TRBV27 with TRBJ1-2, with 11 bases identical to TRBD1. The CDR3 spans 15 residues. Germline CDR1 and CDR2: MNHEY and SMNVEV (reference sequence). Losses at the gene ends were 6 bases for V and 3 bases for J; bases not matched to a gene: 6. The CDR3 nucleotides are TGTGCCAGCAGGCGGACAGGGGGCCCGGACTATGGCTACACCTTC. It translates to CASRRTGGPDYGYTF.

The chain is built from TRBV5-1 and TRBJ1-4; no clear D gene. Germline CDR1 reads SGHRS; CDR2 reads YFSETQ. CDR3 length equals 15 residues. Trimming took off 0 bases at V and 8 bases at J, with 14 bases between the two ends. The CDR3 DNA reads TGCGCCAGCAGCTTGGGTGGCGTTCCCGGGGAAAAACTGTTTTTT. Protein: CASSLGGVPGEKLFF.

CDR3 DNA: TGTGCCATCAGTGAGCACCCAGGGGCCCCTAGGGAACAGCCCCAGCATTTT. Its protein product is CAISEHPGAPREQPQHF. The genes are TRBV10-3 and TRBJ1-5; maybe TRBD1 (6 bases). The germline V gene encodes CDR1 ENHRY and CDR2 SYGVKD. The CDR3 sequence is 17 residues long. Trimming shortened V by 2 bases and J by 7 bases, and 21 bases separated the two germline ends.

In the case of this clone: A much more abundant neighbour one base away suggests this may be a read error. The chain recombines TRBV11-3 with TRBJ2-2, with D perhaps TRBD2 (6 bases). Germline V lookup: CDR1 SGHNT, CDR2 YENEEA. V lost 3 bases and J lost 4, with 6 bases in between. The CDR3 is made up of 13 amino acids. The CDR3 reads CASSLTSTGELFF. For the CDR3, the DNA is TGTGCCAGCAGCTTGACTAGCACCGGGGAGCTGTTTTTT.

This chain joins TRBV5-4 and TRBJ1-2, with D possibly being TRBD1 (6 bases). Per the germline V gene, CDR1 is SGHNT and CDR2 is YYREEE (reference sequence). V was cut by 0 bases and J by 6 bases, with 12 bases left in between. The CDR3 length is 14 residues. This chain's CDR3 is CASSLARQVDGYTF. The DNA for the CDR3 is TGTGCCAGCAGCTTGGCGCGACAGGTTGATGGCTACACCTTC.

This clone was seen a few times. Other nucleotide sequences in the sample specify the same CDR3. V is TRBV6-1 and J is TRBJ1-4, with 8 bases lining up with TRBD1. The CDR3 covers 14 residues. The J segment lost 6 bases and the V segment lost 6 bases, leaving 6 bases of the junction unmatched. Germline-derived CDR1 and CDR2 are MNHNS and SASEGT. In DNA, the CDR3 is TGTGCCAGCAGCACAGGGGGTTCGGATGAAAAACTGTTTTTT. Translation: CASSTGGSDEKLFF.

J is TRBJ1-1 and V is TRBV9; the D gene is possibly TRBD1 (5 bases). CDR1 is SGDLS and CDR2 is YYNGEE in the germline V gene. V was shortened by 0 bases and J by 8 bases, with 14 bases between the two germline ends. This CDR3 has 14 residues. In DNA, the CDR3 is TGTGCCAGCAGCGTAGAGCACAGGCCCCTGGAAGCTTTCTTT. Its protein is CASSVEHRPLEAFF.

V usage is TRBV28 and J usage is TRBJ2-7; TRBD1 is a possible D gene (5 bases). The ends were cut back, 8 bases at V and 3 bases at J, with 11 bases in the middle. The CDR3 is made up of 12 amino acids. Germline CDR1 and CDR2: MDHEN and SYDVKM. The CDR3 protein is CASGRVGYEQYF. The CDR3 DNA reads as TGTGCCAGCGGCAGGGTAGGCTACGAGCAGTACTTC.

CDR3: CASSYNTRAGQPQHF. CDR3 nucleotide sequence: TGTGCCAGCAGTTACAATACTAGGGCGGGTCAGCCCCAGCATTTT. The chain links TRBV6-5 to TRBJ1-5; unclear D gene. Deletions cut 2 bases from V and 6 bases from J, with 14 bases between. The CDR3 is 15 residues long. The germline gives CDR1 MNHEY, CDR2 SVGAGI.

The rearrangement links TRBV4-3 to TRBJ1-2; the match to TRBD1 covers 8 bases. The CDR3 totals 15 residues. In germline, CDR1 is LGHNA, CDR2 YSLEER. The V gene end was trimmed by 0 bases and the J gene end by 7 bases; junction bases not matched to a gene: 7. CDR3 nucleotides: TGCGCCAGCAGCCAAGAATCGCAGGGGGCGGGTGGCTACACCTTC. Protein: CASSQESQGAGGYTF.

The chain employs TRBV6-1 and TRBJ1-2; no clear D. CDR1 is MNHNS and CDR2 is SASEGT in the germline V gene. The CDR3 has 13 residues. V was pared by 3 bases and J by 4 bases, with 9 bases between. DNA for the CDR3: TGTGCCAGCAGTGACTGGGCGGGCTATGGCTACACCTTC. Residues: CASSDWAGYGYTF.

This clone showed up just a few times. The chain links TRBV29-1 to TRBJ2-3; D possibly corresponds to TRBD1 (5 bases). The CDR3 has 13 amino acids. The ends were cut back, 4 bases at V and 5 bases at J, with 13 bases in the middle. CDR1 SQVTM and CDR2 ANQGSEA come from the germline V gene. The CDR3 coding sequence is TGCAGCGTTGCATCTAACAGGCGAGATACGCAGTATTTT. Amino acids: CSVASNRRDTQYF.

The chain couples TRBV10-3 to TRBJ2-5; the match to TRBD1 covers 10 bases. The V gene's germline CDR1 is ENHRY and CDR2 SYGVKD. The CDR3 sequence is 16 residues long. Unmatched junction bases numbered 10, after V lost 2 bases and J lost 7 bases. The CDR3 loop is CAISEADGTGVVTQYF. Written as DNA, the CDR3 is TGTGCCATCAGTGAGGCGGACGGGACAGGGGTAGTGACCCAGTACTTC.

Of note for this clone: The germline gene is not matched at one end of the junction; a read error may be the cause. The V and J genes are TRBV11-2 and TRBJ2-3, with a tentative D call TRBD1 (6 bases). CDR1 and CDR2 (germline): SGHAT, FQNNGV. The CDR3 has 12 residues. CDR3 nucleotides: TGTGCCAGCACCTTACAGGGTGGTACGCAGTATTTT. This sequence encodes CASTLQGGTQYF. Full variable domain (rest looked up from reference TRBV11-2 and TRBJ2-3): EAGVAQSPRYKIIEKRQSVAFWCNPISGHATLYWYQQILGQGPKLLIQFQNNGVVDDSQLPKDRFSAERLKGVDSTLKIQPAKLEDSAVYLCASTLQGGTQYFGPGTRLTVL.

This clone appeared a few times. V is TRBV30 and J is TRBJ2-7; 11 bases fit TRBD2. Germline V gene sequence: CDR1 GTSNPN, CDR2 SVGIG (reference sequence). V was pared by 8 bases and J by 5 bases, with 14 bases of the junction left unmatched. The CDR3 runs to 15 residues. CDR3 nucleotides: TGTGCCGGGGGCACCGGGACTAGCGGATCCCACGAGCAGTACTTC. The encoded protein is CAGGTGTSGSHEQYF. The full variable domain, rest sourced from reference TRBV30 and TRBJ2-7, is SQTIHQWPATLVQPVGSPLSLECTVEGTSNPNLYWYRQAAGRGLQLLFYSVGIGQISSEVPQNLSASRPQDRQFILSSKKLLLSDSGFYLCAGGTGTSGSHEQYFGPGTRLTVT.

The chain couples TRBV7-2 to TRBJ2-2; 9 positions match TRBD2. In germline, CDR1 is SGHTA, CDR2 FQGNSA. V gave up 1 base and J gave up 5 bases; unmatched junction bases: 5. This CDR3 is 16 amino acids long. The CDR3 DNA follows: TGTGCCAGCAGCTTAGAGCGGGGGGCCAGGACCGGGGAGCTGTTTTTT. Translating it yields CASSLERGARTGELFF.